Included here is one T cell receptor beta chain sequence, with context. This sample stems from a study of shared clonotypes between healthy human individuals. The germline CDR1 and CDR2 sequences are MDHEN and SYDVKM. With 7 bases removed from V and 6 bases from J, the gap between germline ends came to 8 bases. This CDR3 is built from 11 residues. Sequencing used immunoSEQ multiplex PCR; TCRdb keeps in-frame clones, though not all of them. The data hold 2 million to 2.5 million clones, with about 92% observed a single time. This chain connects TRBV28 to TRBJ2-3; D not certain. This receptor was obtained from a man aged 18-30 years in good health. Some clones in this sample may be carry-over from other donors' samples. Specimen: naive CD4+ T cells from PBMCs. Subset reported: CD45RA+ positively selected. The CDR3 coding sequence is TGTGCCAGCAACTTAGAGGATACGCAGTATTTT. Translation: CASNLEDTQYF.